The rows below give T cell receptor beta chains drawn from one sample of a study of CD8 T cells in ankylosing spondylitis. Each CDR3 protein gets one entry after TCRdb re-called the 5' RACE reads with MiXCR. There are approximately 150,000 distinct CDR3 sequences in the sample; just over 9.5% occur only once, and approximately 15% lies in the top ten. The sequencing sample was made of blood, either unsorted or a sorted T cell fraction (not recorded which). These receptor sequences come from a female donor with ankylosing spondylitis or in good health (not recorded which). Each CDR3 is given with its conserved first and last residue. The D gene is left open where the match is weak. The listing skips clone size in some rows; elsewhere it reads once, few, many or a size class.

CDR3 length: 13
D gene: .
J gene: TRBJ1-1
V gene: TRBV2
clone size: few
CDR3 DNA: TGTGCCAGTTTCGCTTTTGGTAACACTGAAGCTTTCTTT
CDR3 protein: CASFAFGNTEAFF

CDR3 length: 13
D gene: .
J gene: TRBJ1-1
V gene: TRBV29-1
clone size: many
CDR3 DNA: TGCAGCGTTAAGGAGGGAATGAACACTGAAGCTTTCTTT
CDR3 protein: CSVKEGMNTEAFF

CDR3 length: 14
D gene: .
J gene: TRBJ2-3
V gene: TRBV11-2
clone size: .
CDR3 DNA: TGTGCCAGCAGCGTCCCCGGGACGCCAGATACGCAGTATTTT
CDR3 protein: CASSVPGTPDTQYF

CDR3 length: 15
D gene: .
J gene: TRBJ2-1
V gene: TRBV14
clone size: .
CDR3 DNA: TGTGCCAGCACCCCAAAGGATTGGAGGGGAGGTGAGCAGTTCTTC
CDR3 protein: CASTPKDWRGGEQFF

CDR3 length: 20
D gene: TRBD2
J gene: TRBJ2-1
V gene: TRBV18
clone size: .
CDR3 DNA: TGTGCCAGCTCCTCCCTGACCCCGACCCAGACTAGCGTCTCCTACAATGAGCAGTTCTTC
CDR3 protein: CASSSLTPTQTSVSYNEQFF

CDR3 length: 20
D gene: .
J gene: TRBJ2-1
V gene: TRBV28
clone size: .
CDR3 DNA: TGTGCCAGCAGCCCCCGCGGGCGACCGGAGGGAAGGTTATCCTACAATGAGCAGTTCTTC
CDR3 protein: CASSPRGRPEGRLSYNEQFF

CDR3 length: 15
D gene: TRBD1
J gene: TRBJ2-7
V gene: TRBV3-1
clone size: few
CDR3 DNA: TGTGCCAGCAGCCAAGATTTTGACAGGGGCTACGAGCAGTACTTC
CDR3 protein: CASSQDFDRGYEQYF

CDR3 length: 14
D gene: TRBD2
J gene: TRBJ2-3
V gene: TRBV29-1
clone size: many
CDR3 DNA: TGCAGCGTTGAAGTATTAATAGCGGGTCCTACGCAGTATTTT
CDR3 protein: CSVEVLIAGPTQYF

CDR3 length: 15
D gene: TRBD1
J gene: TRBJ1-5
V gene: TRBV19
clone size: .
CDR3 DNA: TGTGCCAGTAGTGATGGGACAGCTAGCAATCAGCCCCAGCATTTT
CDR3 protein: CASSDGTASNQPQHF

CDR3 length: 15
D gene: .
J gene: TRBJ2-1
V gene: TRBV27
clone size: few
CDR3 DNA: TGTGCCAGCAGTTCAGCGGCCTCCCCTACTAATGAGCAGTTCTTC
CDR3 protein: CASSSAASPTNEQFF

CDR3 length: 15
D gene: .
J gene: TRBJ2-7
V gene: TRBV5-5
clone size: few
CDR3 DNA: TGTGCCAGCAGCAGATACAGGGAGCCTTCCTACGAGCAGTACTTC
CDR3 protein: CASSRYREPSYEQYF

CDR3 length: 17
D gene: TRBD2
J gene: TRBJ2-1
V gene: TRBV5-4
clone size: .
CDR3 DNA: TGTGCCAGCAGCTTAACGACTAGCGGGGATACCTACAATGAGCAGTTCTTC
CDR3 protein: CASSLTTSGDTYNEQFF

CDR3 length: 14
D gene: .
J gene: TRBJ1-1
V gene: TRBV28
clone size: few
CDR3 DNA: TGTGCCAGCACCCTTACAGGGTCCAACACTGAAGCTTTCTTT
CDR3 protein: CASTLTGSNTEAFF

CDR3 length: 13
D gene: .
J gene: TRBJ1-5
V gene: TRBV27
clone size: .
CDR3 DNA: TGTGCCAGCAGTCCGGGACGTAATCAGCCCCAGCATTTT
CDR3 protein: CASSPGRNQPQHF

CDR3 length: 14
D gene: .
J gene: TRBJ1-1
V gene: TRBV2
clone size: .
CDR3 DNA: TGTGCCAGCAGTGAAGGACGGGGTCCACCTGAAGCTTTCTTT
CDR3 protein: CASSEGRGPPEAFF

CDR3 length: 16
D gene: TRBD2
J gene: TRBJ2-7
V gene: TRBV10-3
clone size: few
CDR3 DNA: TGTGCCATCAGTGAGAAGGGGCGGGGAGGGCCTTACGAGCAGTACTTC
CDR3 protein: CAISEKGRGGPYEQYF

CDR3 length: 12
D gene: .
J gene: TRBJ2-3
V gene: TRBV25-1
clone size: .
CDR3 DNA: TGTGCCAGCGGGATCACCTTGGATACGCAGTATTTT
CDR3 protein: CASGITLDTQYF

CDR3 length: 13
D gene: TRBD2
J gene: TRBJ2-1
V gene: TRBV24-1
clone size: .
CDR3 DNA: TGTGCCACCTCACACGCGGGAGACCTGCGAGAGTTCTTC
CDR3 protein: CATSHAGDLREFF

CDR3 length: 10
D gene: TRBD1
J gene: TRBJ1-1
V gene: TRBV29-1
clone size: .
CDR3 DNA: TGCAGCGTTGGGACAGGGGAAGCTTTCTTT
CDR3 protein: CSVGTGEAFF

CDR3 length: 16
D gene: .
J gene: TRBJ2-1
V gene: TRBV27
clone size: .
CDR3 DNA: TGTGCCAGCACCCCCATGGCATCTGGCTCCTACAATGAGCAGTTCTTC
CDR3 protein: CASTPMASGSYNEQFF

CDR3 length: 12
D gene: TRBD2
J gene: TRBJ2-5
V gene: TRBV29-1
clone size: .
CDR3 DNA: TGCAGCGTTATAGCGGGAGGGGAGACCCAGTACTTC
CDR3 protein: CSVIAGGETQYF

CDR3 length: 16
D gene: .
J gene: TRBJ2-3
V gene: TRBV28
clone size: .
CDR3 DNA: TGTGCCAGCAGACTTCTTTTAGCGGACCCAACAGATACGCAGTATTTT
CDR3 protein: CASRLLLADPTDTQYF

CDR3 length: 16
D gene: .
J gene: TRBJ2-1
V gene: TRBV25-1
clone size: many
CDR3 DNA: TGTGCCAGCAGTGGGTCGACAGGGAGGTCCTACAATGAGCAGTTCTTC
CDR3 protein: CASSGSTGRSYNEQFF

CDR3 length: 14
D gene: TRBD2
J gene: TRBJ2-3
V gene: TRBV7-9
clone size: few
CDR3 DNA: TGTGCCAGCAGCTTAGTAGCGGGAGCAGATACGCAGTATTTT
CDR3 protein: CASSLVAGADTQYF

CDR3 length: 15
D gene: TRBD2
J gene: TRBJ2-2
V gene: TRBV4-3
clone size: few
CDR3 DNA: TGCGCCAGCAGCGGGACTAGCGGGGCCACCGGGGAGCTGTTTTTT
CDR3 protein: CASSGTSGATGELFF

CDR3 length: 12
D gene: .
J gene: TRBJ2-3
V gene: TRBV7-9
clone size: many
CDR3 DNA: TGTGCCAGCAGCCGCATTGGAGATACGCAGTATTTT
CDR3 protein: CASSRIGDTQYF